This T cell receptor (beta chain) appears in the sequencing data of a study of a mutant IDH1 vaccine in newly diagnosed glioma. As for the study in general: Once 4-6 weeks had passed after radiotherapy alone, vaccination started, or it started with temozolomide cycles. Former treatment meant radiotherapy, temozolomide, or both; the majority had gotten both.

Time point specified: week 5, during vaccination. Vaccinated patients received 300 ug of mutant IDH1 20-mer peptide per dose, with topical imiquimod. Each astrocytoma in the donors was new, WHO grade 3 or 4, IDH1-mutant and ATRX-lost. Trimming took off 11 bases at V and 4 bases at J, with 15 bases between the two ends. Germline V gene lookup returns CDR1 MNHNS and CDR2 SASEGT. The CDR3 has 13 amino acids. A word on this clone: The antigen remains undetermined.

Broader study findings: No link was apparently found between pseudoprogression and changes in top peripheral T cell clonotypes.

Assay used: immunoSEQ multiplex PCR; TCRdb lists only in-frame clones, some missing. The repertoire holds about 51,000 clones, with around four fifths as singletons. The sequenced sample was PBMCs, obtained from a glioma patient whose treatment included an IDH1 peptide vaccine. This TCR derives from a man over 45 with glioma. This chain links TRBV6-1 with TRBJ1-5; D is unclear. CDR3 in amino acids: CAGRRTVNQPQHF. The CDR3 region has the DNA TGTGCCGGTCGGAGGACGGTGAATCAGCCCCAGCATTTT.